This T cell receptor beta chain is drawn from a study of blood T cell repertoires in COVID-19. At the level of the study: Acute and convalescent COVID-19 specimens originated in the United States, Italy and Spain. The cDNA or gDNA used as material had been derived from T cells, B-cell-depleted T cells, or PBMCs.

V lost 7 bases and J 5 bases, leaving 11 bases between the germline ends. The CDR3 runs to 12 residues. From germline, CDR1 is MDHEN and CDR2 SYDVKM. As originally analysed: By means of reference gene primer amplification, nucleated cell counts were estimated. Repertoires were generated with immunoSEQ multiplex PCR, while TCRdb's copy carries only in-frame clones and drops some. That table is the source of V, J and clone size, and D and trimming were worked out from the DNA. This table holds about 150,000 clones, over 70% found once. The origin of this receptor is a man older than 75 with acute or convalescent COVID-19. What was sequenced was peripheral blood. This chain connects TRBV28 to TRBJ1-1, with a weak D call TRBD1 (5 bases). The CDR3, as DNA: TGTGCCAGCAAGGGGTCATTGACTGAAGCTTTCTTT. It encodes CASKGSLTEAFF.